This entry features one TCR beta chain sequence. Its antigen is as yet unknown. TCRdb re-analysed the 5' RACE reads in MiXCR, keeping a single row per CDR3 protein. This sample has roughly 140,000 distinct CDR3 sequences, with 11% to 15% found just once. The germline V and J ends were trimmed by 1 base and 1 base, with 13 bases remaining between them. In germline, CDR1 is LGHNA, CDR2 YSLEER. The CDR3 sequence is 16 residues long. This entry comes from a study of T-cell memory formation after mild COVID-19. Study in general: Largely, the TCR clusters proved donor specific. Notes on the study in general: Clones contracting across day 15 to 85 had a balanced CD4/CD8 profile; later expanding clones leaned CD4+.

The receptor comes from an adult woman who had mild COVID-19 (a few samples of this study predate the infection). Cell type and time point are not known. Source material: PBMCs or a T cell subset sorted from them (not recorded which). The chain is built from TRBV4-3 and TRBJ1-1; a weak D match, TRBD1 (5 bases). The DNA for the CDR3 is TGCGCCAGCAGCCAAGTAGAGCGACAGCCGAACACTGAAGCTTTCTTT. It codes for CASSQVERQPNTEAFF.